This TCR beta chain was profiled in a study of T cell responses to AZD1222 COVID-19 vaccine (dated by TCRdb to the early 2020s). Regarding the complete study: TCR sequencing covered fewer than 250 trial participants: 200 to 220 given two doses of AZD1222 and 26 given two doses of MenACWY control vaccine. Trial participants were enrolled by age into subgroups of 18-55, 56-69 and 70-plus years, and about 150, 27 and 61 TCR-sequenced participants, respectively, were included in these subgroups.

Concerning this clone itself: Its antigen specificity is not known. There are no base qualities to consult, and no much larger clone falls within one base.

The CDR3 regions of human TCRbeta chains were analyzed by immunosequencing. The paper's processing steps were these. TCRs in the repertoires were matched against a reference library of SARS-CoV-2-specific TCRs that had been generated with the MIRA antigen-specificity platform. Breadth was defined as the fraction of unique TCRs that were SARS-CoV-2-associated, and depth was defined as the fraction of total T cells that were SARS-CoV-2-associated. Using the MIRA data, every spike-specific TCR was mapped to the spike region that the TCR reacted to and assigned to either a CD4 or a CD8 class. Log10-transformed breadth and depth values were compared by one-way ANOVA with Sidak's multiple comparisons tests. As stored in TCRdb, this immuneACCESS dataset retains in-frame rearrangements with V and J assigned. A fraction of the clones does not appear; measured against another copy, unresolved V genes explain less than half of the discrepancy, and the remainder lacks a known reason. V and J calls plus clone size are reproduced from that table; the DNA served to infer D and trimming. The sample includes around 65,000 clones, with less than 85% observed a single time. The leading ten clones occupy nearly 25% of the sample.

From the cysteine up to the phenylalanine, the CDR3 has a length of 15 residues. Just CDR3 DNA is preserved here, 45 bases in frame from base 1. V ends up 7 bases short and J 9 bases short, with an unmatched junction base count of 10. CDR1 is given as SNHLY and CDR2 as FYNNEI, both from the germline V gene. Findings and caveats that apply to the study as a whole: No day 14 peak-response samples were available, so repertoires were characterized only after the peak T cell response. Only five or six AZD1222 recipients were SARS-CoV-2 seropositive at baseline, limiting conclusions about previously exposed vaccinees. Participants were mostly white British and included more females than males, and it was suggested by the authors that clonal diversity may have been underestimated. The 56-69-year group was small, and its depth increase did not reach significance, likely because of low power. Reportedly, almost half of the unique spike-specific TCRs recognized epitopes lying outside the regions that are mutated in the B.1.351 and B.1.1.7 variants. Spike-specific TCR breadth and depth rose significantly after two AZD1222 doses compared with day 0 and with MenACWY recipients. The whole spike protein was spanned by vaccine-associated CD4 TCRs, and dominant responses were seen in regions 160-218 and 743-854.

The sample's time point label is to be understood as: about 28 days (+/-7) after the second vaccine dose. AZD1222 recipients with second doses at about 4 weeks or about 12 weeks were pooled, because spike-specific TCR depth and breadth did not differ between schedules. Vaccinee samples were obtained from the UK trials COV001 and COV002, which included a single-blind randomized controlled phase 2/3 trial of AZD1222 (ChAdOx1 nCoV-19) in healthy adults. For TCRbeta chain sequencing, PBMC samples from trial participants were taken at day 0 and at day 28 after the second dose. This material consisted of peripheral blood, taken 28 days after the second AZD1222 dose. The rearranged segments are TRBV2 and TRBJ1-6, and 9 junction bases match TRBD1. This receptor was obtained from an adult who received the AZD1222 COVID-19 vaccine. The CDR3 region: CASKPGTGSTSPLHF. The sequenced DNA is TGTGCCAGCAAACCCGGGACAGGGTCTACTTCACCCCTCCACTTT.